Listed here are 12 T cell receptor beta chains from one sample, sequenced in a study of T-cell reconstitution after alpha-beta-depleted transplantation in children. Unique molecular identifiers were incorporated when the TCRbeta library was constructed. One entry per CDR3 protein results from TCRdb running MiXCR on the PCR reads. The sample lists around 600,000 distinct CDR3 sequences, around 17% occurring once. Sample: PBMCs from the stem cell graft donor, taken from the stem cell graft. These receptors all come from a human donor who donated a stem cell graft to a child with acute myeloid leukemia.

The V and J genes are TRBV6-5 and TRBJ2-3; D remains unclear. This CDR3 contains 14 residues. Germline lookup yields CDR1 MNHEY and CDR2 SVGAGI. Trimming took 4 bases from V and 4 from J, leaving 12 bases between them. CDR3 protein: CASSLDSSSDTQYF. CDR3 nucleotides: TGTGCCAGCAGTTTAGACTCGTCGTCAGATACGCAGTATTTT.

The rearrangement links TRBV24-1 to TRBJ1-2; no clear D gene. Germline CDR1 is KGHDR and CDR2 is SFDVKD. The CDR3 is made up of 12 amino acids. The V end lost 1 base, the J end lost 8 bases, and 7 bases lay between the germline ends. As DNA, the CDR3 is TGTGCCACCAGTGATTTTAAGGACGGCTACACCTTC. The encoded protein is CATSDFKDGYTF.

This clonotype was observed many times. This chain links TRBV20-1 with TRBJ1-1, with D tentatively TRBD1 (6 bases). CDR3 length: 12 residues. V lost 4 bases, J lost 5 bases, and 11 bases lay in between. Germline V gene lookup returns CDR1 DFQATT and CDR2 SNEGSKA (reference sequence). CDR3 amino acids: CSANAGVTEAFF. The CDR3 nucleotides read TGCAGTGCTAATGCAGGGGTGACTGAAGCTTTCTTT.

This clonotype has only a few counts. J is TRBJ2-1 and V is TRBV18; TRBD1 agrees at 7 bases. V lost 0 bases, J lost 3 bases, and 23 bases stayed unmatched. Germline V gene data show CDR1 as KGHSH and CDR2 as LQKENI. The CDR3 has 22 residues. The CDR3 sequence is CASSPPIISGQRFVVRYNEQFF. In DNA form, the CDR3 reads TGTGCCAGCTCACCACCCATCATATCGGGACAGCGGTTTGTCGTACGCTACAATGAGCAGTTCTTC.

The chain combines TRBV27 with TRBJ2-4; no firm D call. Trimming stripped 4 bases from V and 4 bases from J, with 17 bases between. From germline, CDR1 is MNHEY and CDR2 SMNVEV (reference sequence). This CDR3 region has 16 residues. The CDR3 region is CASSSLSYLLKNIQYF. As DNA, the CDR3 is TGTGCCAGCAGTTCCCTTTCATACCTCCTTAAAAACATTCAGTACTTC.

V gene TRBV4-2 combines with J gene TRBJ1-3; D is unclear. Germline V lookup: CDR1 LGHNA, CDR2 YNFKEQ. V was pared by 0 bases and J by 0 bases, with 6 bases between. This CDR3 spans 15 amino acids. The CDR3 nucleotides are TGTGCCAGCAGCCAAGATCTGGGCTCTGGAAACACCATATATTTT. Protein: CASSQDLGSGNTIYF.

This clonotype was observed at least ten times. The CDR3 bases are TGTGCCAGCAGCTTAATGCGGGGGGAAGAGACCCAGTACTTC. It yields the protein CASSLMRGEETQYF. The chain carries TRBV7-2 and TRBJ2-5; TRBD2 matches 8 bases. The ends lost 2 bases at V and 3 bases at J; junction bases unmatched: 2. The CDR3 runs 14 residues. Germline loops: CDR1 SGHTA, CDR2 FQGNSA. Full variable domain (missing parts from reference TRBV7-2 and TRBJ2-5): GAGVSQSPSNKVTEKGKDVELRCDPISGHTALYWYRQSLGQGLEFLIYFQGNSAPDKSGLPSDRFSAERTGGSVSTLTIQRTQQEDSAVYLCASSLMRGEETQYFGPGTRLLVL.

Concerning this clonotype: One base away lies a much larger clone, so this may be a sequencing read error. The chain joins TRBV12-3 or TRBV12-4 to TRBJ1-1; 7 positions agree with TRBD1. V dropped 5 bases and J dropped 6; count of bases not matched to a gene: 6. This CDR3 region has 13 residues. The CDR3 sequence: CASSTGAWAEAFF. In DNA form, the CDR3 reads TGTGCCAGCAGTACAGGGGCCTGGGCTGAAGCTTTCTTT.

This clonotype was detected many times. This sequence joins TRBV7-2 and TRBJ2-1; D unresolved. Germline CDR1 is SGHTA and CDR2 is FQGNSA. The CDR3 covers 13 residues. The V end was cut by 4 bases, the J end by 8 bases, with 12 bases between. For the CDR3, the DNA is TGTGCCAGCAGCTCCCGAAGGAGCGATGAGCAGTTCTTC. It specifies CASSSRRSDEQFF.

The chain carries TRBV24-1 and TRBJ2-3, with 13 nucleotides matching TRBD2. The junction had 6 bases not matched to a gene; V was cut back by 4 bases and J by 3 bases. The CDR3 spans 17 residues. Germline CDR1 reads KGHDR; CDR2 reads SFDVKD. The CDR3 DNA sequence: TGTGCCACCAGTGAACGTCGACTAGCGGGGGGAACAGATACGCAGTATTTT. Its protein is CATSERRLAGGTDTQYF.

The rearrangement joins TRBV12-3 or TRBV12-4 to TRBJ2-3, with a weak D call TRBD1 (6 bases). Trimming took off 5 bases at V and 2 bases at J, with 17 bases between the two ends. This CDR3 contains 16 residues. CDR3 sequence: CASSVRRRTATDTQYF. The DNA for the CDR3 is TGTGCCAGCAGTGTACGGAGGCGGACAGCCACAGATACGCAGTATTTT.

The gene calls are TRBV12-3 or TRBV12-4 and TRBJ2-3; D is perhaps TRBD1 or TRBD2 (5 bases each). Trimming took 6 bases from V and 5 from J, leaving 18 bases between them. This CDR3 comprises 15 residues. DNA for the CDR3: TGTGCCAGCAGCCCCTATCCCCGGGGCGTAGATACGCAGTATTTT. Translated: CASSPYPRGVDTQYF.